This T cell receptor beta chain is drawn from a study of beta chain features in type 1 diabetes. Findings and limits, study-wide: Whether TCRB rearrangement is influenced by HLA type was left unresolved in this analysis. Equally in patients and controls, shorter templates might have been favored by PCR. Type 1 diabetes patients had fewer VDJ junction insertions and more deletions.

Isolated RNA was reverse transcribed in full, so expressed TCRB transcripts were sequenced. This table comes from immunoSEQ multiplex PCR, and its TCRdb copy is limited to in-frame clones, with some not included. The sample records hundreds of thousands of clones, around 16% being singletons. A single heparinised blood sample, averaging around 110 mL, was obtained per donor. For this clone: The antigen is undetermined.

Trimming pared 2 bases from V and 1 base from J, leaving 4 bases between. This CDR3 is 13 amino acids long. Germline V gene data show CDR1 as KGHSH and CDR2 as LQKENI. The V call is TRBV18, the J call TRBJ2-3, with D unclear. The specimen sequenced was naive CD4+ T cells from blood. The receptor's source is a man younger than 35 in good health. CDR3 protein: CASSPIGTDTQYF. DNA of the CDR3: TGTGCCAGCTCACCAATCGGCACAGATACGCAGTATTTT.